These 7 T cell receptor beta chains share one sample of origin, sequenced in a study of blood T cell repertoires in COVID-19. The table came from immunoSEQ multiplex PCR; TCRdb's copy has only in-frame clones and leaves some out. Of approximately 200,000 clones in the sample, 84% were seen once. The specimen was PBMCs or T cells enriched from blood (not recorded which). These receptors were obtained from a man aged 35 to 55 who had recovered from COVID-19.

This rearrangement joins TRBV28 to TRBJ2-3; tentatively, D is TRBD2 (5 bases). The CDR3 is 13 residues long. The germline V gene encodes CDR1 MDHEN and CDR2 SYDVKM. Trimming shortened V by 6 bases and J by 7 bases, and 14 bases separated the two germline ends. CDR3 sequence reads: CASSASRANTQYF. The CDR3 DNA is TGTGCCAGCAGCGCTAGCCGGGCCAATACGCAGTATTTT.

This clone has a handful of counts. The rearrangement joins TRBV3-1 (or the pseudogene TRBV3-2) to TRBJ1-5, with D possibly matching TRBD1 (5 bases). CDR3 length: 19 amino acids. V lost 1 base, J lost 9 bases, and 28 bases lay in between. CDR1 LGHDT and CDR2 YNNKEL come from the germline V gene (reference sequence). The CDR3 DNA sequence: TGTGCCAGCAGCCAAGCGCAGGAGGGGACCCGTTTGGACCGTTTGCCCCAGCATTTT. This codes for CASSQAQEGTRLDRLPQHF.

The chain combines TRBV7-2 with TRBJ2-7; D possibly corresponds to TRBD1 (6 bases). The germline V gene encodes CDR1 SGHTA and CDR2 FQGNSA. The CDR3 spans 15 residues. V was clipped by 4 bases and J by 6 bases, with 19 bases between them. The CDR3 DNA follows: TGTGCCAGCAGCTCACAGGGAAACGGCGGGTCCGAGCAGTACTTC. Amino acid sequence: CASSSQGNGGSEQYF.

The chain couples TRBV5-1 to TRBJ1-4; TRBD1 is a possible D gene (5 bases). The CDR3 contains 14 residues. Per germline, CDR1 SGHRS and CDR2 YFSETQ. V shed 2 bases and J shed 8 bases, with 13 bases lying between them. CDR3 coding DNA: TGCGCCAGCAGCTTCGGGCAGGGCGGCGAAAAACTGTTTTTT. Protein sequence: CASSFGQGGEKLFF.

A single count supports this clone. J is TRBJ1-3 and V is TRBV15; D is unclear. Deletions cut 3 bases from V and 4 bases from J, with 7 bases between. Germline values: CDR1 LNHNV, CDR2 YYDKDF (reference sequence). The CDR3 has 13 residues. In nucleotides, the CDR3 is TGTGCCACCAGCAGCCGCAGAGGAAACACCATATATTTT. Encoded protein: CATSSRRGNTIYF.

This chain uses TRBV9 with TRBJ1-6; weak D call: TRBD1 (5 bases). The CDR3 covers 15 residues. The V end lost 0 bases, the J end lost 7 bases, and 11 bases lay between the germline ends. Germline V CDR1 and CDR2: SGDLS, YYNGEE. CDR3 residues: CASSVAQGKNSPLHF. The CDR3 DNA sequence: TGTGCCAGCAGCGTAGCCCAGGGCAAGAATTCACCCCTCCACTTT.

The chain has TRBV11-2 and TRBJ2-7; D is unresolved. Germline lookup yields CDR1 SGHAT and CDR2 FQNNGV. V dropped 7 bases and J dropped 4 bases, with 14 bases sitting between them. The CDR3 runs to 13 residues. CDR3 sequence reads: CASTPLWQYEQYF. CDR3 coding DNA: TGTGCCAGCACCCCTTTGTGGCAATACGAGCAGTACTTC.